A selection of T cell receptor beta chains follows, all from one sample in a study of blood T cell repertoires in COVID-19. Assay used: immunoSEQ multiplex PCR; TCRdb lists only in-frame clones, some missing. The sample includes hundreds of thousands of clones, about 89% of them seen just once. Sequencing was carried out using PBMCs or T cells enriched from blood (not recorded which). These receptors were collected from a woman between 18 and 29 years old who had recovered from COVID-19. The CDR3 runs from the conserved cysteine through the conserved F or W. Fields, in order: clone size, V gene, J gene, D gene, CDR3 protein, CDR3 DNA. D genes are given only for firm matches. Some rows have no size entry. The others give once, few or many, or a class for an expanded clone.

NA	TRBV7-9	TRBJ1-6	NA	CASSHKTLNNSPLHF	TGTGCCAGCAGCCACAAGACTCTAAATAATTCACCCCTCCACTTT
NA	TRBV3-1/TRBV3-2	TRBJ1-5	NA	CASSQTPGQGRPQHF	TGTGCCAGCAGCCAGACTCCGGGACAAGGCAGGCCCCAGCATTTT
NA	TRBV20-1	TRBJ2-5	NA	CSASYKETQYF	TGCAGTGCTAGTTATAAAGAGACCCAGTACTTC
NA	TRBV27	TRBJ1-1	TRBD1	CASSPRTGPANTEAFF	TGTGCCAGCAGTCCTAGGACAGGGCCCGCGAACACTGAAGCTTTCTTT
NA	TRBV9	TRBJ1-3	NA	CASTKTQLSGNTIYF	TGTGCCAGCACTAAAACCCAACTCTCTGGAAACACCATATATTTT
NA	TRBV7-6	TRBJ2-3	TRBD2	CASSLASGVTHGTDTQYF	TGTGCCAGCAGCTTAGCCAGCGGGGTGACCCACGGCACAGATACGCAGTATTTT
NA	TRBV7-7	TRBJ2-1	TRBD1	CASSRDRDEQFF	TGTGCTAGCAGCCGCGACAGGGATGAGCAGTTCTTC
NA	TRBV7-8	TRBJ1-2	TRBD1	CASSPDRGANYGYTF	TGTGCCAGCAGCCCAGACAGGGGGGCTAACTATGGCTACACCTTC
NA	TRBV4-3	TRBJ1-1	NA	CASSQDPGLTEAFF	TGCGCCAGCAGCCAAGATCCCGGTTTAACTGAAGCTTTCTTT
NA	TRBV5-1	TRBJ2-2	TRBD1	CASSFGTGATGELFF	TGCGCCAGCAGCTTCGGGACAGGCGCCACCGGGGAGCTGTTTTTT
NA	TRBV3-1/TRBV3-2	TRBJ2-5	TRBD1	CASSQGTGYQETQYF	TGTGCCAGCAGCCAAGGGACAGGGTACCAAGAGACCCAGTACTTC
NA	TRBV2	TRBJ2-7	TRBD1	CASTRDRGIDEQYF	TGTGCCAGCACCCGGGACAGGGGTATCGACGAGCAGTACTTC
NA	TRBV24-1	TRBJ1-5	NA	CATSDFAGNQPQHF	TGTGCCACCAGTGATTTCGCAGGGAATCAGCCCCAGCATTTT
few	TRBV10-3	TRBJ1-1	NA	CAIRRGSGGNTEAFF	TGTGCCATCAGAAGGGGTTCGGGTGGGAACACTGAAGCTTTCTTT
once	TRBV18	TRBJ2-1	NA	CASSPWEANEQFF	TGTGCCAGCTCACCATGGGAGGCGAATGAGCAGTTCTTC
NA	TRBV27	TRBJ2-7	NA	CASSGNQGNEQYF	TGTGCCAGCAGTGGGAATCAGGGAAACGAGCAGTACTTC
once	TRBV9	TRBJ1-5	TRBD1	CASSEGQGRQPQHF	TGTGCCAGCAGCGAGGGACAGGGTCGCCAGCCCCAGCATTTT
NA	TRBV10-3	TRBJ2-7	TRBD2	CAISESGTNGEQYF	TGTGCCATCAGTGAGTCGGGGACTAACGGCGAGCAGTACTTC
NA	TRBV6-1	TRBJ1-5	NA	CASSELDNQPQHF	TGTGCCAGCAGTGAATTAGACAATCAGCCCCAGCATTTT
few	TRBV27	TRBJ1-4	NA	CASRTATNEKLFF	TGTGCCAGTAGGACAGCCACTAATGAAAAACTGTTTTTT
NA	TRBV4-3	TRBJ1-5	NA	CASSPYTGPQHF	TGCGCCAGCAGCCCTTATACAGGGCCCCAGCATTTT
NA	TRBV5-1	TRBJ1-1	NA	CASSLAGPNTEAFF	TGCGCCAGCAGCTTGGCAGGGCCGAACACTGAAGCTTTCTTT
NA	TRBV10-3	TRBJ1-4	NA	CAISESLGRGNEKLFF	TGTGCCATCAGTGAGAGTTTAGGCAGGGGTAACGAAAAACTGTTTTTT
NA	TRBV24-1	TRBJ2-3	NA	CATSQLSGTDTQYF	TGTGCCACCAGCCAACTATCTGGTACAGATACGCAGTATTTT
NA	TRBV4-1	TRBJ2-7	NA	CASSLGLDDEQYF	TGCGCCAGCAGCCTTGGACTTGACGACGAGCAGTACTTC
NA	TRBV3-1/TRBV3-2	TRBJ2-4	NA	CASSQAVAKNIQYF	TGTGCCAGCAGCCAAGCGGTCGCCAAAAACATTCAGTACTTC
once	TRBV18	TRBJ1-2	NA	CASSSSPTPLYGYTF	TGTGCCAGCTCATCGTCCCCCACTCCCCTCTATGGCTACACCTTC
NA	TRBV7-9	TRBJ2-5	TRBD1	CATQLKSLTGGLQETQYF	TGTGCCACCCAGCTTAAGAGCCTTACAGGGGGTCTCCAAGAGACCCAGTACTTC
NA	TRBV28	TRBJ1-6	TRBD1	CASSEDRGLENSPLHF	TGTGCCAGCAGCGAGGACAGGGGGCTTGAGAATTCACCCCTCCACTTT
few	TRBV29-1	TRBJ2-7	TRBD1	CSTSGTGIDEQYF	TGCAGCACATCCGGGACAGGGATCGACGAGCAGTACTTC
NA	TRBV4-3	TRBJ2-7	NA	CASSQYITDSSYEQYF	TGCGCCAGCAGCCAATACATAACGGACAGTTCTTACGAGCAGTACTTC